This record covers a single T cell receptor beta chain. Survey-level TCR beta sequencing used the immunoSEQ assay. Assay: immunoSEQ multiplex PCR; the TCRdb copy retains only in-frame clones and omits some. The table has about 68,000 clones, just under 95% seen once. The CDR3 has 19 amino acids. V dropped 7 bases and J dropped 2; count of bases not matched to a gene: 19. The germline V gene has CDR1 SGHTA and CDR2 FQGTGA. Sequencing was done on a sample of PBMCs. The receptor's source is a man aged 40-55 years with rheumatoid arthritis. The V gene is TRBV7-3, the J gene TRBJ2-2, with TRBD2 matching 7 bases. The chain's CDR3 is CASTRKGGRHSENTGELFF. CDR3 coding DNA: TGTGCCAGCACCCGGAAGGGAGGGAGGCATTCGGAAAACACCGGGGAGCTGTTTTTT.